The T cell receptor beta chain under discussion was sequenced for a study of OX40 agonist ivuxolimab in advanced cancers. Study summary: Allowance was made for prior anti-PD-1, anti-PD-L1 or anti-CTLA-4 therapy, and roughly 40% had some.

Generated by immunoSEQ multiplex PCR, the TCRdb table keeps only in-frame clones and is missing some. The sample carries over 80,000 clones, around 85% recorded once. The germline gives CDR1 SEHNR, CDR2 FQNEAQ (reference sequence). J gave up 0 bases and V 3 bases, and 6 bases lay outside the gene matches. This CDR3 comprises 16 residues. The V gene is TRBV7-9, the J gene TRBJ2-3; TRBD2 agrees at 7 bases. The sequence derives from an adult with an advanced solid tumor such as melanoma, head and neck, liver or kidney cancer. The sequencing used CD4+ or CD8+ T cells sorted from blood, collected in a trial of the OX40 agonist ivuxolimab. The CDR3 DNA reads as TGTGCCAGCAGCTTGGGACTAAGCGGAAGCACAGATACGCAGTATTTT. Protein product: CASSLGLSGSTDTQYF.